The clone carrying this T cell receptor (beta chain) was seen a handful of times. The age range of participants was 18 to 89 years, with residence in about two dozen US areas. The data belong to a study of blood T cell repertoires in COVID-19. Looking at the study overall: PBMCs, B-cell-depleted T cells, or T cells provided the cDNA or gDNA that made up the material.

The germline V gene encodes CDR1 GTSNPN and CDR2 SVGIG (reference sequence). V dropped 2 bases and J dropped 8; count of bases not matched to a gene: 9. The CDR3 is 14 amino acids. How the authors handled the data: Amplification with reference gene primers provided the estimates of nucleated cell counts. Generated by immunoSEQ multiplex PCR, the TCRdb table keeps only in-frame clones and is missing some. The DNA gave D and trimming, while V, J and clone size come from that table. The sample contains approximately 350,000 clones, 80% to 90% of which appear only once. The rearrangement uses TRBV30 and TRBJ1-2, with 9 bases lining up with TRBD1. The TCR originated in a man aged 18 to 29 who had recovered from COVID-19. Sequencing used PBMCs or T cells enriched from blood (not recorded which). The CDR3, as DNA: TGTGCCTGGAGTCCCGGGACAGGGTCTGACGGCTACACCTTC. Amino acid sequence: CAWSPGTGSDGYTF.